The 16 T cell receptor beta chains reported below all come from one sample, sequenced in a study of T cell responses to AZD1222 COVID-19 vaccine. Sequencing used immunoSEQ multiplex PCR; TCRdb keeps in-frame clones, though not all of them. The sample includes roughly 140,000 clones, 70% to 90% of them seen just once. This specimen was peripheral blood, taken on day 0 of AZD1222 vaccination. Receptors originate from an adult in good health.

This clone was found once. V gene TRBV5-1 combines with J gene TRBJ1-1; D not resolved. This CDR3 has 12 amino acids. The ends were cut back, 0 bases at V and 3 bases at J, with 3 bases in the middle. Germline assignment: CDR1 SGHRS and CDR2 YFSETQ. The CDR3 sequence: CASSLGYTEAFF. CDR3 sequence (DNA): TGCGCCAGCAGCTTGGGCTACACTGAAGCTTTCTTT.

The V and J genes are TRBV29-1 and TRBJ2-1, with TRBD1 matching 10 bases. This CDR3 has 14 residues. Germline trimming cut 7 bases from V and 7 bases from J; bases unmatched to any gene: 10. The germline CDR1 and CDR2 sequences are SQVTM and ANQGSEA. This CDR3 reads CSGQGDRGGNEQFF. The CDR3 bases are TGCAGCGGGCAGGGGGACAGGGGAGGGAATGAGCAGTTCTTC.

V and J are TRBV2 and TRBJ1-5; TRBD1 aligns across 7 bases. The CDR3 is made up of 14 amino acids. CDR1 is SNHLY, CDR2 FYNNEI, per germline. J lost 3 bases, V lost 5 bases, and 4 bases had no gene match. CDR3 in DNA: TGTGCCAGCAGTCCGACAGGGTACAATCAGCCCCAGCATTTT. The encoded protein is CASSPTGYNQPQHF.

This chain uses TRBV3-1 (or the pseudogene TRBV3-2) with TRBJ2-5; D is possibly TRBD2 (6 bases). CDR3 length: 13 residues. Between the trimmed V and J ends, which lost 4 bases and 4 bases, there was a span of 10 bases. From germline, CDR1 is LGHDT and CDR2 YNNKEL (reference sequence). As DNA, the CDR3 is TGTGCCAGCAGCCCCGAGGAGGGAGAGACCCAGTACTTC. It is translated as CASSPEEGETQYF.

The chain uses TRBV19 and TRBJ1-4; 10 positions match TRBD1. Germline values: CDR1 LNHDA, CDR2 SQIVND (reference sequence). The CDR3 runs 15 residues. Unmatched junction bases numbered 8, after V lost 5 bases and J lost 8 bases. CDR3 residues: CASSGPGTGDEKLFF. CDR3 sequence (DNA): TGTGCCAGTAGTGGGCCCGGGACAGGGGACGAAAAACTGTTTTTT.

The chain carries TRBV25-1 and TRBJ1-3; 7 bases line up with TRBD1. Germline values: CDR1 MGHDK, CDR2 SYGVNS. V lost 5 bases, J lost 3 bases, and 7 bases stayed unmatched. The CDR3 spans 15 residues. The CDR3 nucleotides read TGTGCCAGCAGTCTCACACAGGGGAGTGGAAACACCATATATTTT. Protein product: CASSLTQGSGNTIYF.

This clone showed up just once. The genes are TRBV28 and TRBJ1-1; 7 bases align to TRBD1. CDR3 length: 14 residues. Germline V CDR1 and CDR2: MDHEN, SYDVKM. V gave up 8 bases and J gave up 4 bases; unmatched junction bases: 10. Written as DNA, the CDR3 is TGTGCCAGCCAAAAGACAGGGAGAAGCACTGAAGCTTTCTTT. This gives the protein CASQKTGRSTEAFF. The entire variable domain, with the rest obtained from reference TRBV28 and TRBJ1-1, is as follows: DVKVTQSSRYLVKRTGEKVFLECVQDMDHENMFWYRQDPGLGLRLIYFSYDVKMKEKGDIPEGYSVSREKKERFSLILESASTNQTSMYLCASQKTGRSTEAFFGQGTRLTVV.

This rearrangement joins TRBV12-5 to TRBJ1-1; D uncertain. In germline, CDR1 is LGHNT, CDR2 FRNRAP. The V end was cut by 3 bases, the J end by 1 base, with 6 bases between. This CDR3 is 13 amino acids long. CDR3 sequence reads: CASGFEPNTEAFF. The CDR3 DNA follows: TGTGCTAGTGGTTTCGAGCCGAACACTGAAGCTTTCTTT.

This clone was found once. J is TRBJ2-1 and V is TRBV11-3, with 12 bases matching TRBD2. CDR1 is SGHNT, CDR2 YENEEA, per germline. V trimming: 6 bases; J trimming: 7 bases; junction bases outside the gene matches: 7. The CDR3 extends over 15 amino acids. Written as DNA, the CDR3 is TGTGCCAGCAGGTTTAGACTAGCGGGAGCGAATGAGCAGTTCTTC. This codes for CASRFRLAGANEQFF.

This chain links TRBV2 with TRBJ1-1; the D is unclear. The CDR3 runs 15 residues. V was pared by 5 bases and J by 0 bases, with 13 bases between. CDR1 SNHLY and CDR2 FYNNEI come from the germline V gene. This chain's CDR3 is CASSWTGSMNTEAFF. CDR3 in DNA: TGTGCCAGCAGTTGGACGGGATCCATGAACACTGAAGCTTTCTTT.

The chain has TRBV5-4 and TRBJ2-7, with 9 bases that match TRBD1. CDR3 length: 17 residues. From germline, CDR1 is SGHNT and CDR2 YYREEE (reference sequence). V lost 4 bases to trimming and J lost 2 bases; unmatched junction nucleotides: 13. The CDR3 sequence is CASSGTPGQGHAYEQYF. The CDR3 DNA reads TGTGCCAGCAGCGGAACTCCGGGACAGGGACACGCCTACGAGCAGTACTTC.

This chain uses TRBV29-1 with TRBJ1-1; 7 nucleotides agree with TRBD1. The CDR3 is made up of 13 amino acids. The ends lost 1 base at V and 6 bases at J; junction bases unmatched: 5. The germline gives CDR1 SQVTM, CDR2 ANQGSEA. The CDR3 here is CSVEAITGAEAFF. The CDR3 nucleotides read TGCAGCGTTGAAGCTATAACAGGGGCTGAAGCTTTCTTT.

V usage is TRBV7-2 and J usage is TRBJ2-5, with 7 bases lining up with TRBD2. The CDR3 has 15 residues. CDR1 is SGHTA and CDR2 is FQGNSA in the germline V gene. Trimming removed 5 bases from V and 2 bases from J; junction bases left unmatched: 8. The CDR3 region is CASSLLVGRQETQYF. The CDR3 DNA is TGTGCCAGCAGCCTCCTAGTCGGGAGGCAAGAGACCCAGTACTTC.

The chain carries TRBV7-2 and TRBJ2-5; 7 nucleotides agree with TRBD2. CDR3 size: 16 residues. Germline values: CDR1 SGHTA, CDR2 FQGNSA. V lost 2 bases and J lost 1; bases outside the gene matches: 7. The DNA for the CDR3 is TGTGCCAGCAGCTTATTGGCGCTAGCGGTCCAAGAGACCCAGTACTTC. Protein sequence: CASSLLALAVQETQYF.

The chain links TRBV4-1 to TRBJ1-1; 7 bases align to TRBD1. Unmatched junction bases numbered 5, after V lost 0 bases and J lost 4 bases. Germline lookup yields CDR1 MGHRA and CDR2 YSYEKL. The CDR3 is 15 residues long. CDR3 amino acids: CASSQEKTGTTEAFF. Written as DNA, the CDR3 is TGCGCCAGCAGCCAAGAAAAGACAGGGACCACTGAAGCTTTCTTT.

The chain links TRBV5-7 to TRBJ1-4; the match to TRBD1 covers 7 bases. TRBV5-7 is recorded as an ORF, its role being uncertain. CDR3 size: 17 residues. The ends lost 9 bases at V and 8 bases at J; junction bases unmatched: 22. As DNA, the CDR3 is TGTGCCACCCAGCCCGACCGGGACAGCGCGTTTTCGGAAAAACTGTTTTTT. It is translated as CATQPDRDSAFSEKLFF.